This entry lists 4 T cell receptor beta chains sequenced from one sample in a study of shared clonotypes between healthy human individuals. Assay used: immunoSEQ multiplex PCR; TCRdb lists only in-frame clones, some missing. This table holds roughly 2.2 million clones, approximately 93% found once. Input material: naive CD4+ T cells from PBMCs. Subset indicated: CD45RA+ positively selected. All receptors come from a man between 18 and 29 years old in good health. Some clones in this sample may be carry-over from other donors' samples.

J is TRBJ1-6 and V is TRBV7-2, with unresolved D. Germline-derived CDR1 and CDR2 are SGHTA and FQGNSA. The V end lost 10 bases, the J end lost 1 base, and 11 bases lay between the germline ends. This CDR3 region has 14 residues. The CDR3 DNA sequence: TGTGCCACCTCTCGGGCATCCTATAATTCACCCCTCCACTTT. It is translated as CATSRASYNSPLHF.

In its sample, this clone was seen once. This rearrangement joins TRBV27 to TRBJ2-3, with 14 bases aligning to TRBD2. With V trimmed by 6 bases and J by 4 bases, 9 bases remained unmatched. The CDR3 length is 17 residues. CDR1 and CDR2 (germline): MNHEY, SMNVEV (reference sequence). The CDR3 here is CASRTLGLAGGSDTQYF. CDR3 nucleotides: TGTGCCAGCAGAACGTTAGGACTAGCGGGAGGATCAGATACGCAGTATTTT.

V gene TRBV27 combines with J gene TRBJ2-1; D is uncertain. Deletions cut 4 bases from V and 6 bases from J, with 19 bases between. The V gene's germline CDR1 is MNHEY and CDR2 SMNVEV (reference sequence). The length of the CDR3 is 16 residues. CDR3 sequence (DNA): TGTGCCAGCAGTTCAAGGACGACCAGTAGGCCCAATGAGCAGTTCTTC. Translation: CASSSRTTSRPNEQFF.

This clone showed up just a few times. This chain connects TRBV29-1 to TRBJ1-1; D gene unclear. V shed 4 bases and J shed 2 bases, with 11 bases lying between them. Germline V gives CDR1 SQVTM, CDR2 ANQGSEA. This CDR3 is built from 13 residues. CDR3: CSVVLAANTEAFF. CDR3 nucleotide sequence: TGCAGCGTTGTGTTGGCAGCTAACACTGAAGCTTTCTTT.